This T cell receptor (beta chain) originates from a study of graft-versus-host responses after intestinal transplantation. As for the study in general: Transplants were multivisceral, liver-intestinal, or isolated intestinal. Among the recipients, all got anti-thymocyte globulin induction and then tacrolimus and steroids for about three years.

The repertoire was sequenced with immunoSEQ multiplex PCR; TCRdb's copy has only in-frame clones and lacks some. The sample holds about 130,000 clones; more than 90% are singletons and the top ten take around 0.15%. Findings of the study overall: Detection of GvH clones occurred in recipient marrow, and some had their first appearance in ileum or blood.

About this clone: Its antigen is still unknown.

Germline lookup yields CDR1 MNHNS and CDR2 SASEGT. V was pared by 3 bases and J by 6 bases, with 15 bases between. The CDR3 is 15 amino acids. This sequence was found in a human donor who received an intestinal transplant. This sample comprised unstimulated CD4+ T cells sorted from spleen or lymph node cells, obtained before intestinal transplant. This rearrangement joins TRBV6-1 to TRBJ2-1; D could derive from TRBD1 or TRBD2 (6 bases each). In DNA form, the CDR3 reads TGTGCCAGCAGTGACATCGGGGGACACCTCAATGAGCAGTTCTTC. Translated, it gives CASSDIGGHLNEQFF.